Each of the 26 T cell receptor beta chains below was sequenced from the same sample in a study of tumor-infiltrating lymphocytes in primary liver carcinoma. RNA was extracted from whole blood without cell sorting, alongside germline DNA. A constant-region primer served to make TCR beta cDNA from around 540 ng total RNA. Amplification in three nested multiplex PCR rounds with slightly modified ARM-PCR gave rise to TCR beta libraries. TRBV1-TRBV30 forward primers paired with a C-beta reverse primer were used in the first two PCR rounds, which ran roughly 9 cycles each. TCRdb analysed the multiplex PCR reads with MiXCR anew, one entry per CDR3 protein. Of about 300,000 distinct CDR3 sequences in the sample, roughly 60% were seen once. The sample taken for sequencing was peripheral blood. These receptors came from a man aged 35-49 years with primary liver carcinoma and hepatitis B virus infection.

Notes on this clonotype: A single base separates this from a much larger clone, so it may be a read error. The J gene is TRBJ1-1, the V gene TRBV6-2 or TRBV6-3; no reliable D call. CDR3 length: 14 amino acids. The V end lost 6 bases, the J end lost 3 bases, and 14 bases lay between the germline ends. The germline V gene encodes CDR1 MNHEY and CDR2 SVGEGT. The CDR3 DNA reads TGTGCCAGCAGAGAAACCCCACCCCACACTGAAGCTTTCTTT. Translation: CASRETPPHTEAFF.

This clonotype appeared a few times. The DNA of the CDR3 is TGTGCCAGCAGCTTAAATTCGGCTAAGACCCAGTACTTC. Translated: CASSLNSAKTQYF. The chain joins TRBV7-9 to TRBJ2-5; D call uncertain. V lost 2 bases and J 6 bases, leaving 10 bases between the germline ends. The V gene's germline CDR1 is SEHNR and CDR2 FQNEAQ (reference sequence). The CDR3 sequence is 13 residues long.

Comment on this clonotype: This clone may be a read error of a much larger clone one base away. The rearrangement links TRBV5-5 to TRBJ2-5; D possibly matches TRBD1 or TRBD2 (5 bases each). V was clipped by 2 bases and J by 2 bases, with 10 bases between them. This CDR3 contains 14 residues. The germline gives CDR1 SGHKS, CDR2 YYEKEE (reference sequence). In DNA form, the CDR3 reads TGTGCCAGCAGCTTCGTGGGGGAGCAAGAGACCCAGTACTTC. Its protein product is CASSFVGEQETQYF.

Concerning this clonotype itself: The junction and the germline gene differ at one end; a read error may be behind it. This chain uses TRBV11-2 with TRBJ1-1; D is possibly TRBD1 (6 bases). This CDR3 is 15 amino acids long. In germline, CDR1 is SGHAT, CDR2 FQNNGV. In DNA form, the CDR3 reads TGCGCCAGCAGCCCTAAGGTCGGGGGGCGGACTGAAGCTTTCTTT. Protein sequence: CASSPKVGGRTEAFF.

In the case of this clonotype: A much larger clone lies a single base off, so this may be a read error. The gene calls are TRBV12-3 or TRBV12-4 and TRBJ1-5; 7 bases are a match to TRBD1. The CDR3 spans 14 residues. The CDR3 reads CTSSFGTGDQPQHF. The CDR3, as DNA: TGTACCAGCAGTTTCGGCACAGGGGATCAGCCCCAGCATTTT.

This clonotype has a single count. This may come from a read error, since a much larger clone is one base off. This CDR3 is CASSQGMMNTEASF. For the CDR3, the DNA is TGTGCCAGCAGCCAAGGAATGATGAACACTGAAGCTTCCTTT. V usage is TRBV14 and J usage is TRBJ1-1; D uncertain. The CDR3 is 14 amino acids. Germline V gene sequence: CDR1 SGHDN, CDR2 FVKESK.

This clonotype was picked up one time. A read error may be the cause here, since a much bigger clone is one base away. This chain links TRBV29-1 with TRBJ1-1; D gene unclear. The CDR3 is made up of 13 amino acids. Per germline, CDR1 SQVTM and CDR2 ANQGSEA. In DNA form, the CDR3 reads TGCAGCGCCGCACAGAATATGAACGCTGAAGCTTTCTTT. Amino acids: CSAAQNMNAEAFF.

Details on this clonotype: The CDR3 does not end in the conserved phenylalanine or tryptophan, so this is likely a read error. This chain links TRBV5-1 with TRBJ2-5; D not resolved. V dropped 1 base and J dropped 3 bases, with 1 base sitting between them. CDR1 is SGHRS and CDR2 is YFSETQ in the germline V gene. The CDR3 extends over 11 amino acids. CDR3 residues: CASSLKETQYS. The CDR3 nucleotides read TGCGCCAGCAGCTTGAAAGAGACCCAGTACTCC.

On this clonotype: At one end, the junction sequence differs from germline, possibly due to a read error. V and J are TRBV14 and TRBJ1-1; unclear D gene. The CDR3 is made up of 13 amino acids. Germline V lookup: CDR1 SGHDN, CDR2 FVKESK. In nucleotides, the CDR3 is TGTGCCAACAGCCAAGATAGGAACACTGAAGCTTTCTTT. This sequence encodes CANSQDRNTEAFF.

A remark on this clonotype: The junction differs from germline at one of its ends, possibly a read error. The chain combines TRBV6-2 or TRBV6-3 with TRBJ2-3, with 7 positions matching TRBD2. Germline V gives CDR1 MNHEY, CDR2 SVGEGT. The CDR3 has 16 residues. The CDR3 loop reads CVSSYDPSGITDTQYF. DNA for the CDR3: TGTGTCAGCAGTTATGATCCTAGCGGTATCACAGATACGCAGTATTTT.

The V gene is TRBV12-3 or TRBV12-4, the J gene TRBJ1-5; 8 nucleotides match TRBD1. The ends lost 8 bases at V and 2 bases at J; junction bases unmatched: 5. The CDR3 spans 14 residues. Here the CDR3 reads CASGRGQGNQPQHF. CDR3 bases: TGTGCCAGCGGGAGGGGACAGGGCAATCAGCCCCAGCATTTT.

This clonotype has just a few counts. The chain carries TRBV28 and TRBJ1-1, with D perhaps matching TRBD1 (6 bases). V gave up 8 bases and J gave up 5 bases, with 15 bases separating them. Germline CDR1 MDHEN, CDR2 SYDVKM. The CDR3 totals 13 residues. The CDR3 spells CASQTGPRTEAFF. The CDR3 DNA sequence: TGTGCCAGCCAGACAGGCCCGAGGACTGAAGCTTTCTTT.

This clonotype has just one count. A read error may account for a junction end that differs from germline. The chain is built from TRBV11-2 and TRBJ2-3, with D possibly called TRBD1 or TRBD2 (7 bases each). This CDR3 is built from 17 residues. CDR1 and CDR2 (germline): SGHAT, FQNNGV. CDR3 region: CVSSIGPQGGGTDTQYF. CDR3 DNA sequence: TGCGTCAGCAGCATTGGTCCCCAGGGGGGGGGCACAGATACGCAGTATTTT.

V is TRBV29-1 and J is TRBJ2-3; 7 bases map to TRBD2. The CDR3 extends over 13 amino acids. The V gene's germline CDR1 is SQVTM and CDR2 ANQGSEA. The ends lost 8 bases at V and 2 bases at J; junction bases unmatched: 7. CDR3 protein: CSSGGGDTDTQYF. In DNA form, the CDR3 reads TGCAGCTCGGGGGGAGGGGACACAGATACGCAGTATTTT.

Points on this clonotype: A read error may explain this, as a much larger clone is one base away. The chain combines TRBV6-5 with TRBJ2-1; D unclear. CDR1 is MNHEY, CDR2 SVGAGI, per germline. The CDR3 consists of 12 residues. The CDR3 DNA follows: TGTGCCAGCAGGTCTAGAACCAATGAGCAGCTCTTC. This codes for CASRSRTNEQLF.

This clonotype has at least ten counts. The chain combines TRBV5-6 with TRBJ2-3; D is ambiguous. The CDR3 is made up of 13 amino acids. V shed 3 bases and J shed 3 bases, with 8 bases lying between them. From germline, CDR1 is SGHDT and CDR2 YYEEEE. The CDR3 loop is CASSYDETDTQYF. The CDR3 nucleotides read TGTGCCAGCAGCTACGACGAGACAGATACGCAGTATTTT.

The table lists this clonotype with many counts. This could be a read error, since a much larger clone is one nucleotide away. The chain has TRBV4-3 and TRBJ2-7; D is uncertain. Germline V gene data show CDR1 as LGHNA and CDR2 as YSLEER. The CDR3 consists of 12 residues. The CDR3 here is CAGSHSSYEQYF. The CDR3 DNA reads as TGCGCCGGCAGCCACAGCTCCTACGAGCAGTACTTC.

As concerns this clonotype: A much bigger clone sits one base away, suggesting this may be a read error. V and J are TRBV6-1 and TRBJ1-3; D gene ambiguous. Germline V CDR1 and CDR2: MNHNS, SASEGT. This CDR3 region has 15 residues. The CDR3 DNA reads as TGTTCCAGCAGCGACCGGGCCGCCTCTGGAAACACCATATATTTT. This codes for CSSSDRAASGNTIYF.

Regarding this clonotype: The junction and the germline gene differ at one end; a read error may be behind it. V is TRBV23-1 and J is TRBJ2-7; TRBD2 aligns across 13 bases. TRBV23-1 qualifies as an ORF whose function is uncertain. The CDR3 totals 17 residues. Here the CDR3 DNA reads TGCGTCAGCAGTCAATCGAGGACTAGCGGGAGCCCTTACGAGCAGTACTTC. This gives the protein CVSSQSRTSGSPYEQYF.

With respect to this clonotype: The junction differs from germline at one of its ends, possibly a read error. The gene calls are TRBV5-4 and TRBJ2-4; 9 nucleotides match TRBD1. This CDR3 comprises 17 residues. Germline-derived CDR1 and CDR2 are SGHNT and YYREEE (reference sequence). The CDR3 sequence: CGSSQQGAGVTGALQYF. The CDR3 region has the DNA TGTGGCAGCAGCCAACAGGGGGCGGGAGTTACTGGGGCTCTTCAGTACTTC.

On this clonotype: A clone one base away is much larger, so this may be a read error. V is TRBV29-1 and J is TRBJ1-2; tentative D call: TRBD1 (5 bases). Germline values: CDR1 SQVTM, CDR2 ANQGSEA. This CDR3 spans 14 amino acids. The CDR3 protein is CSARTTVSPYVYTF. The CDR3 DNA follows: TGCAGCGCGCGCACGACAGTATCCCCATATGTCTACACCTTC. Variable domain in full (rest from reference TRBV29-1 and TRBJ1-2): SAVISQKPSRDICQRGTSLTIQCQVDSQVTMMFWYRQQPGQSLTLIATANQGSEATYESGFVIDKFPISRPNLTFSTLTVSNMSPEDSSIYLCSARTTVSPYVYTFGSGTRLTVV.

This chain uses TRBV28 with TRBJ2-2, with 7 bases lining up with TRBD2. The CDR3 contains 16 residues. The V and J ends lost 7 bases and 5 bases, in that order; junction bases with no gene match: 13. Germline V gene sequence: CDR1 MDHEN, CDR2 SYDVKM. CDR3 amino acids: CASTWEGSGETGELFF. CDR3 DNA sequence: TGTGCCAGCACCTGGGAGGGGTCGGGGGAAACCGGGGAGCTGTTTTTT.

Details on this clonotype: This clone may be a read error of a much larger clone one base away. J is TRBJ1-6 and V is TRBV6-1, with no clear D. CDR1 and CDR2 from the germline V gene are MNHNS and SASEGT. V was clipped by 4 bases and J by 0 bases, with 13 bases between them. The CDR3 spans 17 residues. This chain's CDR3 is CASSAPEGNSYNSPLHF. DNA of the CDR3: TGTGCCAGCAGTGCCCCTGAGGGCAACTCCTATAATTCACCCCTCCACTTT.

In its sample, this clonotype was seen many times. V is TRBV29-1 and J is TRBJ1-1; D not resolved. The CDR3 consists of 10 residues. Germline-derived CDR1 and CDR2 are SQVTM and ANQGSEA. Trimming cost V 5 bases and J 4 bases, with 5 bases left between them. CDR3 protein: CSVSGTEAFF. CDR3 DNA: TGCAGCGTTTCTGGCACTGAAGCTTTCTTT.

Concerning this clonotype itself: The missing conserved phenylalanine or tryptophan at the end of this CDR3 makes a read error likely. The DNA is left out, because the CDR3 cannot be placed on it with certainty; the CDR3 is given as TCRdb lists it. The V call is TRBV11-3, the J call TRBJ2-1; the table assigns TRBD1, which was not confirmed against the DNA. The CDR3 numbers 15 amino acids, ends counted. Looked up from germline, CDR1 is SGHNT and CDR2 is YENEEA. The CDR3: CASSRAGAEYNEQLL.

Notes on this clonotype: A much larger clone differs from this one at a single base, so this may be a read error. The rearrangement joins TRBV6-1 to TRBJ2-7; D not certain. Germline V gives CDR1 MNHNS, CDR2 SASEGT. CDR3 length equals 10 residues. Trimming stripped 3 bases from V and 10 bases from J, with 7 bases between. Here the CDR3 reads CASSEFDQYF. CDR3 bases: TGTGCCAGCAGTGAGTTCGACCAGTACTTC.